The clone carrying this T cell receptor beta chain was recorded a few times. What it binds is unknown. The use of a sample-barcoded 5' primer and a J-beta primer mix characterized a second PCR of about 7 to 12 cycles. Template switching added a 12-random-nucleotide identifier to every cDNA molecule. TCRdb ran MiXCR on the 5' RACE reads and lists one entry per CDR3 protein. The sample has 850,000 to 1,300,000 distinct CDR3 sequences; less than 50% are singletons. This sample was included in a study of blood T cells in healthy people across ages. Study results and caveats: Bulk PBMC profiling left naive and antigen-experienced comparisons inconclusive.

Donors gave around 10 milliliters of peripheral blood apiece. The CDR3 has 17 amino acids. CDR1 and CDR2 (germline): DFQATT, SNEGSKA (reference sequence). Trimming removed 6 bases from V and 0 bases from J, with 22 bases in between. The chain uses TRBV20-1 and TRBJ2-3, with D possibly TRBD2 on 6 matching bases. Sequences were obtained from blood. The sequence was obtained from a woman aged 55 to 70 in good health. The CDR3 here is CSAAKGGMGPSTDTQYF. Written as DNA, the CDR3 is TGCAGTGCCGCCAAGGGCGGGATGGGGCCTAGCACAGATACGCAGTATTTT.